Below, 8 T cell receptor beta chains from the same sample are listed, as sequenced in a study of T cells after yellow fever vaccination. MiXCR, run by TCRdb on the 5' RACE reads, gives a single entry per CDR3 protein. The sample consists of a few hundred thousand distinct CDR3 sequences, approximately 4.5% of them appearing once. Sample: PBMCs, taken 15 days after the yellow fever booster vaccination. Receptor source: a young man who received the YFV17D yellow fever vaccine.

As DNA, the CDR3 is TGTGCCTGGATCCCGAACACTGAAGCTTTCTTT. Translation gives CAWIPNTEAFF. The rearrangement uses TRBV30 and TRBJ1-1; no clear D gene. This CDR3 has 11 residues. The germline V gene encodes CDR1 GTSNPN and CDR2 SVGIG (reference sequence). V was shortened by 4 bases and J by 1 base, with 4 bases between the two germline ends.

This clonotype came up a few times. The gene calls are TRBV6-6 and TRBJ1-2; D remains unclear. This CDR3 has 13 residues. Germline V gives CDR1 MNHNY, CDR2 SVGAGI (reference sequence). V dropped 5 bases and J dropped 8 bases, with 15 bases sitting between them. The CDR3 nucleotides read TGTGCCAGCAGTCCCGGGGAGGCCCTGGGCTACACCTTC. Translated, it gives CASSPGEALGYTF.

This clonotype was seen ten or more times. The rearrangement links TRBV5-1 to TRBJ2-1, with 7 nucleotides matching TRBD1. The junction had 3 bases not matched to a gene; V was cut back by 6 bases and J by 3 bases. The CDR3 contains 13 residues. The germline V gene has CDR1 SGHRS and CDR2 YFSETQ. The CDR3 reads CASTRDSYNEQFF. CDR3 sequence (DNA): TGCGCCAGCACCCGGGACAGCTACAATGAGCAGTTCTTC.

This clonotype has ten or more counts. This chain links TRBV7-9 with TRBJ2-7, with D uncertain. The germline CDR1 and CDR2 sequences are SEHNR and FQNEAQ (reference sequence). V was cut by 3 bases and J by 3 bases, with 12 bases left in between. The CDR3 has 14 amino acids. CDR3 protein: CASSFRAGFYEQYF. Here the CDR3 DNA reads TGTGCCAGCAGCTTCCGGGCTGGATTCTACGAGCAGTACTTC.

This clonotype turned up a few times. The V gene is TRBV11-2, the J gene TRBJ1-5, with D possibly being TRBD1 (5 bases). The ends were cut back, 1 base at V and 0 bases at J, with 10 bases in the middle. The CDR3 runs to 16 residues. In germline, CDR1 is SGHAT, CDR2 FQNNGV. CDR3 nucleotide sequence: TGTGCCAGCAGCTTAGGCCAGGGCTATAGCAATCAGCCCCAGCATTTT. Amino acids: CASSLGQGYSNQPQHF.

This clonotype was recorded many times. V usage is TRBV20-1 and J usage is TRBJ2-2; D is possibly TRBD2 (6 bases). Germline values: CDR1 DFQATT, CDR2 SNEGSKA (reference sequence). The CDR3 consists of 13 residues. Trimming took 0 bases from V and 7 from J, leaving 9 bases between them. CDR3 amino acids: CSARDQGGGELFF. The CDR3 DNA sequence: TGCAGTGCTAGAGATCAGGGAGGCGGGGAGCTGTTTTTT.

This clonotype has only a few counts. The chain recombines TRBV20-1 with TRBJ2-7; D tentatively reads TRBD1 or TRBD2 (5 bases each). Trimming cost V 5 bases and J 0 bases, with 11 bases left between them. The germline gives CDR1 DFQATT, CDR2 SNEGSKA (reference sequence). This CDR3 has 13 amino acids. In DNA form, the CDR3 reads TGCAGTGCTGCGGACGGGACCTCCTACGAGCAGTACTTC. Translated, it gives CSAADGTSYEQYF.

V usage is TRBV4-3 and J usage is TRBJ1-1; D is possibly TRBD1 (6 bases). V was trimmed by 5 bases and J by 2 bases, leaving 12 bases between them. There are 14 residues in the CDR3. In germline, CDR1 is LGHNA, CDR2 YSLEER. The CDR3 DNA follows: TGCGCCAGCAGCTTGGACAGCATCAACACTGAAGCTTTCTTT. It codes for CASSLDSINTEAFF.